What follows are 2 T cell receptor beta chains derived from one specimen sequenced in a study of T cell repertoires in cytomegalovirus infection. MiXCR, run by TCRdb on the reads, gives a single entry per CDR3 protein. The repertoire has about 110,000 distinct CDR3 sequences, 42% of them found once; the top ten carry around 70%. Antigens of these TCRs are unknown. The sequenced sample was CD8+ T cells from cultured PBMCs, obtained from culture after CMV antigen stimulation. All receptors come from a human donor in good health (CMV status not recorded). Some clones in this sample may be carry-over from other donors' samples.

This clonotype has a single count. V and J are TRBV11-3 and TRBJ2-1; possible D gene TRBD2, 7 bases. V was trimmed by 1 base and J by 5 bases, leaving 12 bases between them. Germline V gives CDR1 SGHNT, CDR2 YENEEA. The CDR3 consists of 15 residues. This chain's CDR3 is CASSLAGGSNNEQFF. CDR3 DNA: TGTGCCAGCAGCTTAGCGGGGGGCTCTAACAATGAGCAGTTCTTC.

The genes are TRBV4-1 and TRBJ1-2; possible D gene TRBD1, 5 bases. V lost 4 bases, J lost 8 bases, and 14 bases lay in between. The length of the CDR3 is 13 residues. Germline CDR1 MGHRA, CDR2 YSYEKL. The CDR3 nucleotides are TGCGCCAGCAGCCCGATCGCGGGGGACGGCTACACCTTC. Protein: CASSPIAGDGYTF.